The rows below give T cell receptor beta chains drawn from one sample of a study of T-cell reconstitution after alpha-beta-depleted transplantation in children. TCRdb passed the PCR reads through MiXCR, listing each CDR3 protein once. The data show around 400,000 distinct CDR3 sequences, approximately 11% seen once. This sample comprised PBMCs from the stem cell graft donor, obtained from the stem cell graft. The receptors here all came from a human donor who donated a stem cell graft to a child with acute myeloid leukemia. CDR3s include the opening cysteine and the closing phenylalanine or tryptophan. The D gene is left open where the match is weak. Expanded clones get a size class; other rows say once, few or many, or leave the size out.

-,TRBJ1-6,few,TRBV20-1,CSVQKHSYNSPLHF,TGCAGCGTTCAGAAACACTCCTATAATTCACCCCTCCACTTT
TRBD2,TRBJ2-2,-,TRBV20-1,CSARGLAVTNTGELFF,TGCAGTGCTAGAGGCCTAGCGGTTACGAACACCGGGGAGCTGTTTTTT
-,TRBJ1-2,once,TRBV10-1,CASSERQGMGYTF,TGCGCCAGCAGTGAGCGGCAGGGGATGGGCTACACCTTC
-,TRBJ2-1,-,TRBV6-1,CATGRWRINEQFF,TGTGCCACCGGACGGTGGCGGATCAATGAGCAGTTCTTC
-,TRBJ1-5,many,TRBV12-3/TRBV12-4,CASSFSGVSNQPQHF,TGTGCCAGCAGTTTTTCGGGGGTTAGCAATCAGCCCCAGCATTTT
-,TRBJ1-1,-,TRBV19,CASSVAGAGAFF,TGTGCCAGTAGTGTCGCCGGAGCAGGCGCTTTCTTT
-,TRBJ2-3,few,TRBV20-1,CSAASGDIATDTQYF,TGCAGTGCTGCCTCAGGGGACATAGCAACAGATACGCAGTATTTT
-,TRBJ2-6,few,TRBV29-1,CSVEVSESGANVLTF,TGCAGCGTTGAAGTAAGCGAGTCTGGGGCCAACGTCCTGACTTTC
-,TRBJ2-7,many,TRBV6-2/TRBV6-3,CASRVTPLEQYF,TGTGCCAGCAGGGTTACTCCCCTCGAGCAGTACTTC
-,TRBJ2-2,-,TRBV24-1,CATSDATHLGELFF,TGTGCCACCAGTGACGCAACCCATCTCGGGGAGCTGTTTTTT
TRBD2,TRBJ2-5,-,TRBV7-3,CASSLGRAGQETQYF,TGTGCCAGCAGCTTAGGTCGAGCGGGACAAGAGACCCAGTACTTC
-,TRBJ1-1,few,TRBV29-1,CSVETGINTEAFF,TGCAGCGTTGAAACAGGGATAAACACTGAAGCTTTCTTT
-,TRBJ2-1,many,TRBV3-1,CASSQVGGNEQFF,TGTGCCAGCAGCCAAGTTGGAGGCAATGAGCAGTTCTTC
TRBD2,TRBJ2-5,many,TRBV10-1,CASSEVPGLAGSETQYF,TGCGCCAGCAGTGAGGTCCCGGGACTAGCGGGGAGTGAGACCCAGTACTTC
-,TRBJ2-7,few,TRBV10-3,CAISGGGGLVNEQYF,TGTGCCATCAGTGGGGGAGGGGGGCTGGTAAACGAGCAGTACTTC
-,TRBJ1-2,-,TRBV29-1,CSVNSGTYGYTF,TGCAGCGTTAATTCAGGGACCTATGGCTACACCTTC
-,TRBJ1-5,few,TRBV12-3/TRBV12-4,CASRVENQPQHF,TGTGCCAGCAGGGTGGAGAATCAGCCCCAGCATTTT
-,TRBJ2-4,-,TRBV10-3,CAISESISGELNIQYF,TGTGCCATCAGTGAGTCGATTAGCGGTGAACTAAACATTCAGTACTTC
-,TRBJ2-5,-,TRBV20-1,CSATELAGKGFGETQYF,TGCAGTGCAACAGAACTAGCCGGAAAGGGCTTCGGAGAGACCCAGTACTTC
-,TRBJ1-4,-,TRBV12-3/TRBV12-4,CASSRQATNEKLFF,TGTGCCAGCAGCCGACAGGCAACTAATGAAAAACTGTTTTTT
-,TRBJ2-1,few,TRBV11-2,CASSLFSQSSYNEQFF,TGTGCCAGCAGCTTATTCAGCCAGAGCTCCTACAATGAGCAGTTCTTC
TRBD2,TRBJ2-1,once,TRBV29-1,CSVEAGTSGFNEQFF,TGCAGCGTTGAAGCCGGGACTAGCGGGTTTAATGAGCAGTTCTTC
TRBD2,TRBJ2-1,-,TRBV5-1,CASSFGSGRVTHNEQFF,TGCGCCAGCAGCTTTGGTAGCGGGAGGGTAACCCACAATGAGCAGTTCTTC